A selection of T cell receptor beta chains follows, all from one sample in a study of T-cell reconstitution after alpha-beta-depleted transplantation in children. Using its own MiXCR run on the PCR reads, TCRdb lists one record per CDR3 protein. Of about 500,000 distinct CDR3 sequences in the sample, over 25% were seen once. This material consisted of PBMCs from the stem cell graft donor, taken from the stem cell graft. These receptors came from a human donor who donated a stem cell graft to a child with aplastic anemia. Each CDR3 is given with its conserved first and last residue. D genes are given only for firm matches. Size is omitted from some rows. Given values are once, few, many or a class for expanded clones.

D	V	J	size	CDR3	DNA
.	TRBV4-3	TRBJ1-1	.	CSSSQDQQGDTEAFF	TGCTCCAGCAGCCAAGATCAACAGGGTGACACTGAAGCTTTCTTT
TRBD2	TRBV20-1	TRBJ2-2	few	CSARRDYQRNTGELFF	TGCAGTGCTAGGAGGGACTACCAACGAAACACCGGGGAGCTGTTTTTT
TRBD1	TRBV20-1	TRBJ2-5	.	CSAQSTGGETQYF	TGCAGTGCCCAGTCCACAGGGGGAGAGACCCAGTACTTC
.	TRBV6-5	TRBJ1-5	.	CASSYMAGGQPQHF	TGTGCCAGCAGTTACATGGCAGGAGGGCAGCCCCAGCATTTT
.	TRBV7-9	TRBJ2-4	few	CASSLSRGPKNIQYF	TGTGCCAGCAGCTTATCCAGGGGTCCCAAAAACATTCAGTACTTC
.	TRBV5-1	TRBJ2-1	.	CASSSGESSVYEQFF	TGCGCCAGCAGCTCGGGCGAGAGCTCCGTATATGAGCAGTTCTTC
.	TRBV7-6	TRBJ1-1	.	CASSLVAGRSNTEAFF	TGTGCCAGCAGCTTAGTGGCGGGAAGGTCGAACACTGAAGCTTTCTTT
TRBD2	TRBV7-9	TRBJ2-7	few	CASSSKREEQGQYF	TGTGCCAGCAGCTCCAAGCGGGAGGAACAGGGGCAGTACTTC
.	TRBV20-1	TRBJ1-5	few	CSARVQGDPQPQHF	TGCAGTGCTAGAGTCCAGGGTGATCCCCAGCCCCAGCATTTT
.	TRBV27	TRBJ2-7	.	CASSNRGPAGEQYF	TGTGCCAGCAGTAACCGGGGGCCAGCGGGGGAGCAGTACTTC
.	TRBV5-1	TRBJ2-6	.	CASSLALGGGGANVLTF	TGCGCCAGCAGCTTGGCCCTCGGAGGAGGTGGGGCCAACGTCCTGACTTTC
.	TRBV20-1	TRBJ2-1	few	CSARDQGLGDYNEQFF	TGCAGTGCTAGAGATCAAGGTCTAGGAGACTACAATGAGCAGTTCTTC
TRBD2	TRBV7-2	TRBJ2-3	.	CASRVGGPPDTQYF	TGTGCCAGCAGGGTGGGAGGGCCACCAGATACGCAGTATTTT
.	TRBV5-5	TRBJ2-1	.	CASSSEKGLFRSSNEQFF	TGTGCCAGCAGTTCAGAAAAGGGGCTCTTCAGGTCCTCCAATGAGCAGTTCTTC
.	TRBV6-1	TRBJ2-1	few	CASSDGALLGYNEQFF	TGTGCCAGCAGTGATGGGGCATTACTGGGGTACAATGAGCAGTTCTTC
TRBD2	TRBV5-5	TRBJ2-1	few	CASRVPGLLLNEQFF	TGTGCCAGCAGAGTCCCGGGACTACTACTCAATGAGCAGTTCTTC
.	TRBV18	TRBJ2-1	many	CASSRDRGYNEQFF	TGTGCCAGCAGTCGCGATAGGGGGTACAATGAGCAGTTCTTC
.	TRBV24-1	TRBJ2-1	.	CATSGWAVMDNEQFF	TGTGCCACCAGTGGCTGGGCCGTCATGGACAATGAGCAGTTCTTC
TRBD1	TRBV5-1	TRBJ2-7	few	CASSFDRDRLSYEQYF	TGCGCCAGCAGCTTCGACCGGGACAGGTTATCCTACGAGCAGTACTTC
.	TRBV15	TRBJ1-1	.	CATSRVRHRNTEAFF	TGTGCCACCAGCAGAGTAAGACACAGGAACACTGAAGCTTTCTTT
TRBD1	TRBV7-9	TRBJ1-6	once	CASSLAPGGNNSPLHF	TGTGCCAGCAGCTTAGCACCAGGGGGAAATAATTCACCCCTCCACTTT
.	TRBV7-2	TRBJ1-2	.	CASSLEAGPAYGYTF	TGTGCCAGCAGCTTAGAGGCCGGGCCGGCCTATGGCTACACCTTC
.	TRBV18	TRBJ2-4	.	CASSLGSPKNIQYF	TGTGCCAGCTCACTGGGGAGCCCCAAAAACATTCAGTACTTC
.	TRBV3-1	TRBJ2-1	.	CASSQVSSNEQFF	TGTGCCAGCAGCCAAGTGTCTAGTAATGAGCAGTTCTTC
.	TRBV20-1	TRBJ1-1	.	CSAKAAMNTEAFF	TGCAGTGCTAAGGCAGCGATGAACACTGAAGCTTTCTTT
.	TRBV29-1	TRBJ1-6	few	CSVLGDYNSPLHF	TGCAGCGTATTAGGGGATTATAATTCACCCCTCCACTTT
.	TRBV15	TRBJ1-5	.	CATSRARGFNQPQHF	TGTGCCACCAGCAGAGCCAGGGGTTTCAATCAGCCCCAGCATTTT
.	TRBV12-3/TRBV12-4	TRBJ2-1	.	CATSPDFEQFF	TGTGCCACCTCCCCAGACTTTGAGCAGTTCTTC
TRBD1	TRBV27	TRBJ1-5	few	CASSSHRGRNQPQHF	TGTGCCAGCAGTTCCCACAGGGGACGCAATCAGCCCCAGCATTTT
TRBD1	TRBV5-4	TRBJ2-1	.	CASSPREGGSNEQFF	TGTGCCAGCAGCCCCCGGGAAGGGGGCTCAAATGAGCAGTTCTTC
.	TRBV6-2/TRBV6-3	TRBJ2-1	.	CASSPHVAAAANEQFF	TGTGCCAGCAGCCCCCACGTAGCGGCCGCAGCTAATGAGCAGTTCTTC
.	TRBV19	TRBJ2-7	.	CASSQQISSYEQYF	TGTGCCAGTAGTCAGCAAATTAGCTCCTACGAGCAGTACTTC
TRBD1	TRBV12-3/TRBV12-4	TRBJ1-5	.	CASSGHRDRVHSNQPQHF	TGTGCCAGCAGTGGGCACCGGGACAGAGTACATAGCAATCAGCCCCAGCATTTT
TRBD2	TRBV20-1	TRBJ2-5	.	CSANSGWVGETQYF	TGCAGTGCTAATAGCGGGTGGGTTGGAGAGACCCAGTACTTC
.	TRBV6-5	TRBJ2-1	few	CASGHNEQFF	TGTGCCAGCGGGCACAATGAGCAGTTCTTC
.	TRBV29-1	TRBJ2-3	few	CSGMGSRTDTQYF	TGCAGCGGCATGGGGAGCCGCACAGATACGCAGTATTTT
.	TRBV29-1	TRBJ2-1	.	CSVVRGNYNEQFF	TGCAGCGTTGTGAGGGGTAACTACAATGAGCAGTTCTTC
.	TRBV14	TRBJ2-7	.	CASSQARGGDDEQYF	TGTGCCAGCAGCCAAGCGAGAGGGGGGGACGACGAGCAGTACTTC
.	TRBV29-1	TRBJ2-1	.	CSVDGLYNEQFF	TGCAGCGTTGACGGGCTCTACAATGAGCAGTTCTTC
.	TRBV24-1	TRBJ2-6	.	CATSAPIPGHQNSGANVLTF	TGTGCCACCAGTGCTCCTATTCCGGGACACCAGAACTCTGGGGCCAACGTCCTGACTTTC
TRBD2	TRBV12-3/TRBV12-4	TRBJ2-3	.	CASSFRAGVGDTQYF	TGTGCCAGCAGTTTTCGAGCGGGAGTCGGGGATACGCAGTATTTT
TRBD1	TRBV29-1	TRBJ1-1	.	CSVGQGRGLTEAFF	TGCAGCGTTGGACAGGGAAGGGGTTTGACTGAAGCTTTCTTT
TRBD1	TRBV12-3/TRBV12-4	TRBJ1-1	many	CASSYMGTGLPEAFF	TGTGCCAGCAGTTACATGGGGACAGGGTTACCTGAAGCTTTCTTT
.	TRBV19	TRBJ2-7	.	CASSPKQGAHEQYF	TGTGCCAGTAGCCCTAAACAGGGAGCCCACGAGCAGTACTTC
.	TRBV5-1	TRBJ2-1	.	CASSLEGQGGYNEQFF	TGCGCCAGCAGCTTGGAAGGGCAGGGGGGCTACAATGAGCAGTTCTTC
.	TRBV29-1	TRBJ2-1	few	CSGWLGGGNNEQFF	TGCAGCGGCTGGTTAGGTGGGGGGAACAATGAGCAGTTCTTC
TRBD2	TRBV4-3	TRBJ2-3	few	CASSQDTAGPYTDTQYF	TGCGCCAGCAGCCAAGATACAGCGGGACCCTACACAGATACGCAGTATTTT
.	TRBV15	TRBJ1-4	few	CATSRDRRGTPGEKLFF	TGTGCCACCAGCAGAGATCGGAGGGGAACCCCTGGTGAAAAACTGTTTTTT
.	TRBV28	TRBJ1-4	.	CASKATNEKLFF	TGTGCCAGCAAAGCGACTAATGAAAAACTGTTTTTT
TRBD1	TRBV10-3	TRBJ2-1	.	CAISDARDRADEQFF	TGTGCCATCAGTGACGCCCGGGACAGGGCGGATGAGCAGTTCTTC
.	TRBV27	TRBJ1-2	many	CASGPRQGLGYTF	TGTGCCAGCGGGCCTAGGCAGGGGCTTGGCTACACCTTC
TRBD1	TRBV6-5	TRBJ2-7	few	CASNRGQGLNEQYF	TGTGCCAGCAATCGGGGACAGGGGCTAAACGAGCAGTACTTC
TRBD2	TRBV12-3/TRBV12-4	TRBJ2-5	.	CASGPGTSGMVQYF	TGTGCCAGCGGCCCCGGGACTAGCGGGATGGTCCAGTACTTC
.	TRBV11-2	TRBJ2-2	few	CASSPRVNTGELFF	TGTGCCAGCAGCCCTCGGGTGAACACCGGGGAGCTGTTTTTT
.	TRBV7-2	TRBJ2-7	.	CASSRDLPPYEQYF	TGTGCCAGCAGCCGGGACCTTCCTCCCTACGAGCAGTACTTC
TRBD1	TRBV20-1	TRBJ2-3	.	CSARTGTGFTDTQYF	TGCAGTGCTCGCACCGGGACAGGGTTCACAGATACGCAGTATTTT
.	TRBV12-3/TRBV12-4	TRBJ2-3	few	CASSLTPLADTQYF	TGTGCCAGCAGTTTGACCCCCCTCGCAGATACGCAGTATTTT